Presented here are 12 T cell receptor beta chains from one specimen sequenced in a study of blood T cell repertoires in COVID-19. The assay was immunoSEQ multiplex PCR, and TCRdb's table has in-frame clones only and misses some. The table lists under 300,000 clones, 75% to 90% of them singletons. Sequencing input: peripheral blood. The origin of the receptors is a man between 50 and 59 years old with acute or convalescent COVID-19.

DNA for the CDR3: TGTGCCAGCACCTCGACAGGATTTAAAGGCTACACCTTC. Translating gives CASTSTGFKGYTF. V usage is TRBV6-6 and J usage is TRBJ1-2; maybe TRBD1 (6 bases). Germline CDR1 and CDR2: MNHNY and SVGAGI (reference sequence). V was clipped by 7 bases and J by 8 bases, with 17 bases between them. CDR3 length: 13 amino acids.

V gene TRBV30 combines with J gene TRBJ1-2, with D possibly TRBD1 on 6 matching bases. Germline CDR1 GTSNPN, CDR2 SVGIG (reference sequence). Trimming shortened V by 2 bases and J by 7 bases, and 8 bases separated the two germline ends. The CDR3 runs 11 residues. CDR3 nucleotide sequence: TGTGCCTGGAGTTCAGGGGCTGGCTACACCTTC. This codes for CAWSSGAGYTF.

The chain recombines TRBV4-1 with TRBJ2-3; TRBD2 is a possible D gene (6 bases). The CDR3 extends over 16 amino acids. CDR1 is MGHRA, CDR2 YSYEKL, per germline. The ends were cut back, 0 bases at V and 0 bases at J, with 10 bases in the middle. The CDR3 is CASSQEEAGSTDTQYF. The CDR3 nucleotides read TGCGCCAGCAGCCAAGAGGAGGCGGGGAGCACAGATACGCAGTATTTT.

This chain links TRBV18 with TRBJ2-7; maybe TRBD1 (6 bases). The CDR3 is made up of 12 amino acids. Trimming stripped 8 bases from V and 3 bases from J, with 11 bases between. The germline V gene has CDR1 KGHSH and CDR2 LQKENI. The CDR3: CASGGQLYEQYF. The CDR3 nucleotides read TGTGCCAGCGGCGGACAGCTCTACGAGCAGTACTTC.

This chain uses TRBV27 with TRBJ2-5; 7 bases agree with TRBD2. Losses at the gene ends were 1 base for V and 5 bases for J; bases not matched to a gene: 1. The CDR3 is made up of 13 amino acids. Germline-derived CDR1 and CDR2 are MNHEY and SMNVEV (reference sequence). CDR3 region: CASSLWGGETQYF. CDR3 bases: TGTGCCAGCAGTTTATGGGGGGGGGAGACCCAGTACTTC.

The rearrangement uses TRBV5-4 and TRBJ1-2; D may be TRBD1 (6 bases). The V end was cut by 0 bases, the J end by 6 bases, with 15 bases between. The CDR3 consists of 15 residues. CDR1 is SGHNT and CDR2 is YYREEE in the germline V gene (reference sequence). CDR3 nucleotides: TGTGCCAGCAGCTTGGCTGGACAGACTTATGATGGCTACACCTTC. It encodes CASSLAGQTYDGYTF.

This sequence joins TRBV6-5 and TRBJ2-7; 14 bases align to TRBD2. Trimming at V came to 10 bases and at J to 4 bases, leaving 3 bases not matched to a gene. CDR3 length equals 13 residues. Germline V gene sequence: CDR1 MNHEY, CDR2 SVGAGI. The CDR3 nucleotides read TGTGCCACCGGGACTAGCGGGAGTTACGAGCAGTACTTC. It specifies CATGTSGSYEQYF.

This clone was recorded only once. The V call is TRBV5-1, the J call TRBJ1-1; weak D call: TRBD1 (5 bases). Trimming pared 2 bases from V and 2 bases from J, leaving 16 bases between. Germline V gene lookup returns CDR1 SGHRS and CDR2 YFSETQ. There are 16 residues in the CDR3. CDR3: CASSLTTTDLNTEAFF. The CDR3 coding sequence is TGCGCCAGCAGCTTAACCACGACAGATTTAAACACTGAAGCTTTCTTT. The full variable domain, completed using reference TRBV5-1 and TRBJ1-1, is KAGVTQTPRYLIKTRGQQVTLSCSPISGHRSVSWYQQTPGQGLQFLFEYFSETQRNKGNFPGRFSGRQFSNSRSEMNVSTLELGDSALYLCASSLTTTDLNTEAFFGQGTRLTVV.

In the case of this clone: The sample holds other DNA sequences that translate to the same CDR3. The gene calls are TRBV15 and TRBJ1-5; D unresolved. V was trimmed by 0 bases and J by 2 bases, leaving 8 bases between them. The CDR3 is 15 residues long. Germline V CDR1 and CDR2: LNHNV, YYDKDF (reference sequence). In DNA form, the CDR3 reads TGTGCCACCAGCAGAGATCCGGGAGGCAATCAGCCCCAGCATTTT. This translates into CATSRDPGGNQPQHF.

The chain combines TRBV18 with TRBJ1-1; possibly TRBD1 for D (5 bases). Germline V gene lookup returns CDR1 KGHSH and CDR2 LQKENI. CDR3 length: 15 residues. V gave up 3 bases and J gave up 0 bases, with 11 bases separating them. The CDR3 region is CASSPLGPMNTEAFF. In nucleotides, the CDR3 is TGTGCCAGCTCACCCCTGGGGCCAATGAACACTGAAGCTTTCTTT.

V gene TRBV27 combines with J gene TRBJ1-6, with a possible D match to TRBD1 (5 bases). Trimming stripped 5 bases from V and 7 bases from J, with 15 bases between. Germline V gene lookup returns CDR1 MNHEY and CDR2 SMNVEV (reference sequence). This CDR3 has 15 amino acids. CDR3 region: CASSRGGDFNSPLHF. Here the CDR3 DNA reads TGTGCCAGCAGTAGAGGAGGGGATTTCAATTCACCCCTCCACTTT.

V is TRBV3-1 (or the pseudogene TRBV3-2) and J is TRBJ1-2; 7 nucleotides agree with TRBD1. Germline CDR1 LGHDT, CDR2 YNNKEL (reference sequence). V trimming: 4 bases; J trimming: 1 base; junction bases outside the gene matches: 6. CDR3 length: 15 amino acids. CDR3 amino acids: CASSPGQLVNYGYTF. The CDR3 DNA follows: TGTGCCAGCAGCCCGGGACAGCTAGTTAACTATGGCTACACCTTC.